The 2 T cell receptor beta chains listed next were all sequenced from one sample in a study of blood T cell repertoires in COVID-19. Generated by immunoSEQ multiplex PCR, the TCRdb table keeps only in-frame clones and is missing some. The sample consists of about 150,000 clones, 80% to 90% of them appearing once. Sample: peripheral blood. The source is a woman aged 55-70 years with COVID-19, enrolled during active disease.

In this sample, this clone turned up once. This sequence joins TRBV5-6 and TRBJ2-3; D may be TRBD1 (6 bases). Per the germline V gene, CDR1 is SGHDT and CDR2 is YYEEEE. CDR3 length: 15 residues. Trimming took off 4 bases at V and 14 bases at J, with 26 bases between the two ends. CDR3 region: CASSQRLRDTLNPYF. The CDR3 coding sequence is TGTGCCAGCAGCCAGAGACTCAGGGACACATTAAATCCGTATTTT.

As DNA, the CDR3 is TGTGCCAGTAGTATAGTCCTCTCTGGAAACACCATATATTTT. Its protein is CASSIVLSGNTIYF. This chain links TRBV19 with TRBJ1-3, with D unclear. Germline-derived CDR1 and CDR2 are LNHDA and SQIVND (reference sequence). This CDR3 spans 14 amino acids. Trimming cost V 1 base and J 0 bases, with 4 bases left between them.